Following are 29 T cell receptor beta chains from one sample sequenced in a study of PD-1 blockade in classical Hodgkin lymphoma. The time point was: newly diagnosed, previously untreated cHL patient sample. TCRdb's table, derived via immunoSEQ multiplex PCR, lists solely in-frame clones and lacks some. This sample has some 31,000 clones, with 94% found just once. The specimen was peripheral blood mononuclear cells (PBMCs). The receptor source for this set is a human donor with classical Hodgkin lymphoma.

The rearrangement links TRBV6-5 to TRBJ2-7; 8 bases fit TRBD2. The germline gives CDR1 MNHEY, CDR2 SVGAGI. With 2 bases clipped from V and 6 bases from J, the junction kept 3 bases outside the gene matches. This CDR3 has 13 residues. The DNA for the CDR3 is TGTGCCAGCAGTTACGATCGGGGGGGCGAGCAGTACTTC. The encoded protein is CASSYDRGGEQYF.

This chain uses TRBV9 with TRBJ2-5; no clear D. This CDR3 spans 15 amino acids. Trimming shortened V by 0 bases and J by 4 bases, and 13 bases separated the two germline ends. Germline V gene lookup returns CDR1 SGDLS and CDR2 YYNGEE. For the CDR3, the DNA is TGTGCCAGCAGCGTAGGACTCGGACCTCTAGAGACCCAGTACTTC. Its translation is CASSVGLGPLETQYF.

The chain combines TRBV27 with TRBJ2-2; D not certain. Trimming cost V 6 bases and J 4 bases, with 9 bases left between them. The germline V gene encodes CDR1 MNHEY and CDR2 SMNVEV (reference sequence). This CDR3 region has 13 residues. This CDR3 reads CASRFLLTGELFF. The CDR3 bases are TGTGCCAGCAGATTCCTCCTCACCGGGGAGCTGTTTTTT.

The genes are TRBV29-1 and TRBJ2-1, with 8 bases aligning to TRBD2. V shed 3 bases, J shed 4 bases, and the junction held 5 bases outside the gene matches. Germline V gene data show CDR1 as SQVTM and CDR2 as ANQGSEA. The CDR3 has 14 amino acids. CDR3 sequence (DNA): TGCAGCGTTGATCTTGGGACTAGATACAATGAGCAGTTCTTC. Its translation is CSVDLGTRYNEQFF.

This chain links TRBV5-4 with TRBJ2-7; 12 nucleotides line up with TRBD2. The CDR3 has 17 residues. V gave up 2 bases and J gave up 0 bases; unmatched junction bases: 6. Germline V gene data show CDR1 as SGHNT and CDR2 as YYREEE (reference sequence). CDR3 residues: CASSFALAGGNSYEQYF. CDR3 in DNA: TGTGCCAGCAGCTTTGCACTAGCGGGGGGAAACTCCTACGAGCAGTACTTC.

The rearrangement uses TRBV5-4 and TRBJ2-7; D unclear. Trimming pared 2 bases from V and 6 bases from J, leaving 12 bases between. The CDR3 covers 13 residues. Germline V CDR1 and CDR2: SGHNT, YYREEE (reference sequence). This CDR3 reads CASSFGPLGEQYF. CDR3 nucleotides: TGTGCCAGCAGCTTTGGGCCTTTAGGCGAGCAGTACTTC.

The CDR3 loop reads CASTRNSGGNTDTQYF. CDR3 coding DNA: TGTGCCAGCACCCGAAATAGCGGGGGGAACACAGATACGCAGTATTTT. V and J are TRBV2 and TRBJ2-3; the match to TRBD2 covers 10 bases. The germline CDR1 and CDR2 sequences are SNHLY and FYNNEI. Unmatched junction bases numbered 9, after V lost 7 bases and J lost 2 bases. The CDR3 is 16 amino acids.

The chain employs TRBV7-9 and TRBJ2-7; D could derive from TRBD1 or TRBD2 (5 bases each). Trimming left V 4 bases short and J 5 bases short, with 12 bases between. Germline-derived CDR1 and CDR2 are SEHNR and FQNEAQ (reference sequence). The CDR3 runs 13 residues. The chain's CDR3 is CASSSRGTNEQYF. The CDR3, as DNA: TGTGCCAGCAGCTCGAGGGGAACTAACGAGCAGTACTTC.

The CDR3 region is CASRRTGTTQPQHF. The CDR3 DNA reads as TGTGCCAGCAGACGCACAGGGACGACACAGCCCCAGCATTTT. The chain recombines TRBV6-5 with TRBJ1-5; D might be TRBD1 (6 bases). V was shortened by 6 bases and J by 7 bases, with 16 bases between the two germline ends. This CDR3 is 14 amino acids long. Looked up from germline, CDR1 is MNHEY and CDR2 is SVGAGI.

The CDR3 sequence is CASSPGSLYGYTF. DNA of the CDR3: TGTGCCAGCTCACCAGGCAGCCTCTATGGCTACACCTTC. The gene calls are TRBV18 and TRBJ1-2; the D is unclear. The V end lost 2 bases, the J end lost 4 bases, and 8 bases lay between the germline ends. Per germline, CDR1 KGHSH and CDR2 LQKENI. The CDR3 is 13 residues long.

V and J are TRBV27 and TRBJ2-5; D is unclear. Per germline, CDR1 MNHEY and CDR2 SMNVEV (reference sequence). V lost 6 bases, J lost 1 base, and 9 bases lay in between. This CDR3 has 13 amino acids. The CDR3 sequence: CASRRRAQETQYF. The CDR3 DNA is TGTGCCAGCAGAAGAAGGGCCCAAGAGACCCAGTACTTC.

V and J are TRBV4-2 and TRBJ1-1; D gene uncertain. Germline V gene lookup returns CDR1 LGHNA and CDR2 YNFKEQ. The CDR3 spans 16 residues. V was cut by 1 base and J by 2 bases, with 14 bases left in between. The CDR3 coding sequence is TGTGCCAGCAGCCAAGTAATGACTGGGGTAAACACTGAAGCTTTCTTT. Its protein product is CASSQVMTGVNTEAFF.

The chain recombines TRBV2 with TRBJ2-6; D call uncertain. The germline CDR1 and CDR2 sequences are SNHLY and FYNNEI. The CDR3 contains 14 residues. The V gene lost 8 bases and the J gene lost 0 bases, with 8 bases spanning the gap. DNA of the CDR3: TGTGCCAGCGTATTTGGCTCTGGGGCCAACGTCCTGACTTTC. Translating it yields CASVFGSGANVLTF. The entire variable domain, with the rest obtained from reference TRBV2 and TRBJ2-6, is as follows: EPEVTQTPSHQVTQMGQEVILRCVPISNHLYFYWYRQILGQKVEFLVSFYNNEISEKSEIFDDQFSVERPDGSNFTLKIRSTKLEDSAMYFCASVFGSGANVLTFGAGSRLTVL.

V is TRBV5-1 and J is TRBJ2-1; 12 positions match TRBD2. The V and J ends lost 0 bases and 7 bases, in that order; junction bases with no gene match: 8. The CDR3 is 17 amino acids. Germline V lookup: CDR1 SGHRS, CDR2 YFSETQ. The CDR3 reads CASSLDPSGRAVNEQFF. The DNA of the CDR3 is TGCGCCAGCAGCTTGGATCCTAGCGGGAGGGCCGTTAATGAGCAGTTCTTC.

The chain joins TRBV28 to TRBJ2-5; TRBD2 matches at 7 bases. CDR3 length: 14 amino acids. With V trimmed by 4 bases and J by 2 bases, 4 bases remained unmatched. Looked up from germline, CDR1 is MDHEN and CDR2 is SYDVKM. The CDR3 loop reads CASSYPGGQETQYF. The CDR3 DNA reads as TGTGCCAGCAGTTACCCGGGGGGACAAGAGACCCAGTACTTC. Full variable domain (missing parts from reference TRBV28 and TRBJ2-5): DVKVTQSSRYLVKRTGEKVFLECVQDMDHENMFWYRQDPGLGLRLIYFSYDVKMKEKGDIPEGYSVSREKKERFSLILESASTNQTSMYLCASSYPGGQETQYFGPGTRLLVL.

The gene calls are TRBV6-4 and TRBJ2-2; the match to TRBD2 covers 9 bases. Trimming at V came to 5 bases and at J to 4 bases, leaving 8 bases not matched to a gene. Germline assignment: CDR1 MRHNA and CDR2 SNTAGT. The CDR3 runs 16 residues. In DNA, the CDR3 is TGTGCCAGCAGTCGTTTAGCGGGAGACGCCACCGGGGAGCTGTTTTTT. Translated: CASSRLAGDATGELFF.

The chain recombines TRBV16 with TRBJ2-7; D might be TRBD1 (6 bases). CDR3 length: 14 amino acids. Germline CDR1 KGHSY, CDR2 FQNENV. V dropped 0 bases and J dropped 6 bases, with 12 bases sitting between them. This chain's CDR3 is CASSQSGRGREQYF. CDR3 coding DNA: TGTGCCAGCAGCCAATCCGGCAGGGGACGCGAGCAGTACTTC.

This clone showed up just a few times. The rearrangement joins TRBV5-4 to TRBJ2-7; 9 bases fit TRBD1. Germline V gene sequence: CDR1 SGHNT, CDR2 YYREEE (reference sequence). J was trimmed by 0 bases and V by 4 bases; bases with no gene match: 14. The CDR3 runs 18 residues. CDR3 loop: CASSARPSDRGGSYEQYF. The CDR3 DNA is TGTGCCAGCAGCGCCCGGCCCTCGGACAGGGGCGGCTCCTACGAGCAGTACTTC. Together with reference TRBV5-4 and TRBJ2-7, the CDR3 gives the full variable domain: ETGVTQSPTHLIKTRGQQVTLRCSSQSGHNTVSWYQQALGQGPQFIFQYYREEENGRGNFPPRFSGLQFPNYSSELNVNALELDDSALYLCASSARPSDRGGSYEQYFGPGTRLTVT.

The rearrangement uses TRBV11-1 and TRBJ2-1; 10 positions agree with TRBD2. Germline V gene data show CDR1 as SGHAT and CDR2 as FQDESV (reference sequence). The V and J ends lost 5 bases and 10 bases, in that order; junction bases with no gene match: 11. The CDR3 spans 15 residues. CDR3 nucleotides: TGTGCCAGCAGCCCCGGAAAGCGGGGGGGCCGCGAGCAGTTCTTC. Its protein product is CASSPGKRGGREQFF.

The gene calls are TRBV10-3 and TRBJ1-2; 8 nucleotides line up with TRBD1. The length of the CDR3 is 17 residues. With 3 bases clipped from V and 0 bases from J, the junction kept 9 bases outside the gene matches. Germline lookup yields CDR1 ENHRY and CDR2 SYGVKD. As DNA, the CDR3 is TGTGCCATCAGTGAATTAGGACAGGGAACAGCTAACTATGGCTACACCTTC. It specifies CAISELGQGTANYGYTF.

This clone has only one observation. DNA of the CDR3: TGTGCCAGCAGCCTCAACGGACCTGGAAACACCATATATTTT. It is translated as CASSLNGPGNTIYF. This chain links TRBV28 with TRBJ1-3, with D unclear. V lost 6 bases and J lost 2, with 11 bases in between. The CDR3 is 14 residues long. CDR1 and CDR2 (germline): MDHEN, SYDVKM.

V is TRBV5-4 and J is TRBJ2-3, with D tentatively TRBD2 (6 bases). The CDR3 sequence is 14 residues long. CDR1 SGHNT and CDR2 YYREEE come from the germline V gene (reference sequence). V was clipped by 4 bases and J by 4 bases, with 13 bases between them. The CDR3 here is CASSPGTLPDTQYF. CDR3 coding DNA: TGTGCCAGCAGCCCCGGGACTCTTCCAGATACGCAGTATTTT.

This chain links TRBV5-1 with TRBJ1-5; D gene ambiguous. Germline V gene data show CDR1 as SGHRS and CDR2 as YFSETQ. The CDR3 spans 14 residues. Trimming took 0 bases from V and 0 from J, leaving 4 bases between them. In DNA, the CDR3 is TGCGCCAGCAGCTTGGGTTATAGCAATCAGCCCCAGCATTTT. Translated, it gives CASSLGYSNQPQHF.

The V call is TRBV28, the J call TRBJ2-3; no definite D call. Trimming removed 5 bases from V and 1 base from J, with 4 bases in between. The CDR3 has 12 amino acids. CDR1 and CDR2 from the germline V gene are MDHEN and SYDVKM. The CDR3 spells CASSPRTDTQYF. CDR3 DNA: TGTGCCAGCAGTCCTCGCACAGATACGCAGTATTTT.

This clone was observed a single time. This rearrangement joins TRBV19 to TRBJ2-7, with 7 bases aligning to TRBD2. The CDR3 covers 13 residues. The V segment lost 3 bases and the J segment 6 bases; nucleotides outside the gene matches: 5. Germline V gene lookup returns CDR1 LNHDA and CDR2 SQIVND (reference sequence). CDR3 nucleotide sequence: TGTGCCAGTAGTATGGCTAGCGGTGGCGAGCAGTACTTC. This encodes CASSMASGGEQYF. Full variable domain (missing parts from reference TRBV19 and TRBJ2-7): DGGITQSPKYLFRKEGQNVTLSCEQNLNHDAMYWYRQDPGQGLRLIYYSQIVNDFQKGDIAEGYSVSREKKESFPLTVTSAQKNPTAFYLCASSMASGGEQYFGPGTRLTVT.

This clone has a handful of counts. V is TRBV27 and J is TRBJ2-2; no firm D call. Germline CDR1 is MNHEY and CDR2 is SMNVEV (reference sequence). This CDR3 is built from 14 residues. The ends were cut back, 0 bases at V and 4 bases at J, with 6 bases in the middle. The CDR3 coding sequence is TGTGCCAGCAGTTTATCTTGGGGCACCGGGGAGCTGTTTTTT. Translating gives CASSLSWGTGELFF.

The chain links TRBV11-2 to TRBJ1-1, with TRBD1 as a possible D gene (6 bases). Trimming removed 4 bases from V and 3 bases from J, with 12 bases in between. CDR3 length: 14 amino acids. Germline lookup yields CDR1 SGHAT and CDR2 FQNNGV. CDR3 sequence: CASSSPRGHTEAFF. In DNA form, the CDR3 reads TGTGCCAGCAGCTCCCCCAGGGGACACACTGAAGCTTTCTTT.

V and J are TRBV27 and TRBJ1-2; D ambiguous. This CDR3 has 13 amino acids. The germline V gene has CDR1 MNHEY and CDR2 SMNVEV (reference sequence). Trimming took 5 bases from V and 2 from J, leaving 9 bases between them. The CDR3 sequence is CASSRLGNYGYTF. For the CDR3, the DNA is TGTGCCAGCAGTCGACTTGGGAACTATGGCTACACCTTC.

The rearrangement links TRBV30 to TRBJ2-2; 8 bases align to TRBD1. Germline V gene data show CDR1 as GTSNPN and CDR2 as SVGIG (reference sequence). V dropped 5 bases and J dropped 3; count of bases not matched to a gene: 8. The CDR3 consists of 15 residues. The CDR3 DNA reads as TGTGCCTGGGGTAAAACAGGGGGGTACACCGGGGAGCTGTTTTTT. Residues: CAWGKTGGYTGELFF. The full variable domain, completed using reference TRBV30 and TRBJ2-2, is SQTIHQWPATLVQPVGSPLSLECTVEGTSNPNLYWYRQAAGRGLQLLFYSVGIGQISSEVPQNLSASRPQDRQFILSSKKLLLSDSGFYLCAWGKTGGYTGELFFGEGSRLTVL.